What follows describes a single TCR beta chain. This entry belongs to a study of blood T cells in healthy people across ages. Then a second PCR, running about 7 to 11 cycles, was carried out with a sample-barcoded 5' primer and a J-beta primer mix. TCRdb analysed the 5' RACE reads with MiXCR anew, one entry per CDR3 protein. The sample lists 800,000 to 1,000,000 distinct CDR3 sequences; 45% to 50% were seen once. The sample comprised blood. The sequence was obtained from a man under 40 in good health.

CDR3 nucleotide sequence: TGCGCCAGCAGCCAATCTCCGGGACAGGGTAATGAAAAACTGTTTTTT. As protein: CASSQSPGQGNEKLFF. The chain employs TRBV4-1 and TRBJ1-4; 9 bases map to TRBD1. The CDR3 sequence is 16 residues long. V was clipped by 2 bases and J by 4 bases; unmatched bases: 5. Germline-derived CDR1 and CDR2 are MGHRA and YSYEKL.